Reported below is one T cell receptor beta chain. Its matching antigen is unknown. From the 120-subject validation cohort, which was separate from the roughly 630-subject first cohort, the donors were drawn. These data belong to a study of cytomegalovirus exposure and HLA in healthy donors. Trimming took 2 bases from V and 1 from J, leaving 10 bases between them. The CDR3 totals 15 residues. The germline CDR1 and CDR2 sequences are SGHDT and YYEEEE. Only in-frame clones appear in the TCRdb table, and some are missing; sequencing was by immunoSEQ multiplex PCR. The data show roughly 200,000 clones, with about 89% seen just once and 7.2% held by the top ten. General study results and limits: Accounts indicate the classifier identified cytomegalovirus status with strong specificity and sensitivity. The study listed approximately 160 cytomegalovirus-associated TCR beta chains.

The chain has TRBV5-6 and TRBJ2-4; a weak D match, TRBD1 (6 bases). Material: PBMCs. The sequence was collected from a man aged 25 to 40 in good health and CMV-seropositive. The CDR3 loop is CASSLPTGAKNIQYF. CDR3 coding DNA: TGTGCCAGCAGCTTACCAACAGGGGCCAAAAACATTCAGTACTTC.